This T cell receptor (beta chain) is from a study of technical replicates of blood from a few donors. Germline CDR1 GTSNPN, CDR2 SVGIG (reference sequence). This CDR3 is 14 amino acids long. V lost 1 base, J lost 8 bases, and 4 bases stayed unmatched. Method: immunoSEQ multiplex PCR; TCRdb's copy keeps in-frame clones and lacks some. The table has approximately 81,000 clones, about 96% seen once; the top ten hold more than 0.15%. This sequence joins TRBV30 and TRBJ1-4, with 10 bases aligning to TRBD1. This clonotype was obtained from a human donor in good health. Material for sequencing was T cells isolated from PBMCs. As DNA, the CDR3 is TGTGCCTGGAGTGCTTTGACAGGGGGCGAAAAACTGTTTTTT. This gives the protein CAWSALTGGEKLFF.